This T cell receptor (beta chain) was identified in a study of blood T cell repertoires in COVID-19. Study-level background: From the United States, Italy and Spain came samples of acute and convalescent COVID-19. T cells, B-cell-depleted T cells, or PBMCs provided the cDNA or gDNA that served as material.

Trimming cost V 4 bases and J 4 bases; bases outside gene matches: 6. Germline V gene sequence: CDR1 SGHTA, CDR2 FQGTGA. The CDR3 has 14 amino acids. Clones were sequenced by immunoSEQ multiplex PCR, and TCRdb holds only the in-frame ones, with some missing. The sample holds some 300,000 clones, 75% to 90% seen once. The chain carries TRBV7-3 and TRBJ2-7; 8 bases map to TRBD1. The specimen sequenced was PBMCs or T cells enriched from blood (not recorded which). This TCR came from a woman in her thirties or forties who had recovered from COVID-19. The CDR3 DNA follows: TGTGCCAGCAGCTCACGACAGGGGAGGTACGAGCAGTACTTC. Translation: CASSSRQGRYEQYF.